This paragraph covers one T cell receptor beta chain sequence. Its antigen is unknown. No base quality values were provided; no much bigger clone lies one nucleotide off. In Seattle, one collaborating source enrolled patients while the infection was active and tracked those patients longitudinally over the course of disease. Each collaborating institution followed its own protocols to collect whole blood in K2EDTA tubes. Collaborator samples were shipped for TCRbeta analysis as frozen whole blood, isolated PBMCs, or DNA extracted from either sample type. The record originates from a study of blood T cell repertoires in COVID-19 (dated by TCRdb to the early 2020s). Turning to the overall study: Collaborator samples came from the United States, Italy and Spain and covered acute and convalescent phases of COVID-19. The material from the prospective study consisted of cDNA or gDNA derived from T cells, B-cell-depleted T cells, or PBMCs. Subjects who had been exposed to COVID-19, were actively infected with it, or had recovered from it provided the deeply sampled blood TCRbeta repertoires that made up the dataset. The repertoires were released in a freely available public database meant as a resource for research on the immune response to SARS-CoV-2. The samples were drawn from the first 160 participants of the ongoing ImmuneRACE study and from more than 1,000 subjects provided by 6 global collaborators. Nearly every sample came with metadata listing a de-identified subject ID, COVID-19 status, age in years and sex. Where HLA class I and class II types were available, the types were taken from metadata supplied by the sample provider, not from assay-based typing.

From the germline V gene, CDR1 is SQVTM and CDR2 is ANQGSEA. For this chain, trimming is 5 bases at the V end and 11 bases at the J end, and the number of junction bases without a gene match is 8. The CDR3 holds 11 amino acids from the cysteine to the phenylalanine. The entry retains the CDR3 DNA only, 33 bases that are in frame from base 1. General study outcomes and caveats: The quantity of clinical and demographic metadata differed by source and by participant and was supplied without curation.

The immunoSEQ Assay, a bias-controlled multiplex PCR, was used to amplify TCRbeta CDR3 regions from genomic DNA. On the authors' methods: Nucleated cell counts per sample were estimated from amplification of reference gene primers within the assay. Sequence reads were collapsed and filtered to measure the absolute abundance of every unique TCRbeta CDR3 rearrangement. For each sample, productive Simpson clonality was calculated as the square root of Simpson's diversity index over productive rearrangements. TCRdb obtained this table from immuneACCESS and retained in-frame rearrangements with V and J assigned. These tables miss some clones; where compared with another copy, unresolved V genes account for less than half of the shortfall, and the remainder is unexplained. The V and J calls and clone size are taken from that table; D and trimming were inferred from the DNA. The sample table shows fewer than 350,000 clones, and around 85% are seen once. The ten largest clones represent about 12% of the sample.

The chain links TRBV29-1 with TRBJ2-7, with 8 central nucleotides matching TRBD2. Sequenced material: peripheral blood. The TCR originated in a woman aged 25 to 39 with COVID-19, enrolled during active disease. DNA sequence: TGCAGCGTTCCTTCCCGGGGGGGGGAGTACTTC. It translates as CSVPSRGGEYF.